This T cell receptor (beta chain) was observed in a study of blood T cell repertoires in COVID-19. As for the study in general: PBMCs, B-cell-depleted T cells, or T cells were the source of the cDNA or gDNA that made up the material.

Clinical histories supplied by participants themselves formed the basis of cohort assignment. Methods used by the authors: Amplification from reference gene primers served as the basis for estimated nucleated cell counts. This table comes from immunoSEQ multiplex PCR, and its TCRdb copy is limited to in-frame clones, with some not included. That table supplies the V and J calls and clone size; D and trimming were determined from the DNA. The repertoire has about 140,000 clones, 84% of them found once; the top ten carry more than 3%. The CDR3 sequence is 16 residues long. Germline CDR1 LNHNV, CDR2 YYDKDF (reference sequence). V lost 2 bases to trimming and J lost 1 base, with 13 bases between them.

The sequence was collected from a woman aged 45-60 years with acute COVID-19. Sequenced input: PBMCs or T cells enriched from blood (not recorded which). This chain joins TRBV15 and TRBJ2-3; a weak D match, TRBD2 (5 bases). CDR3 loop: CATSRQRTVGTDTQYF. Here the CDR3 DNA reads TGTGCCACCAGCAGACAGCGGACCGTGGGCACAGATACGCAGTATTTT. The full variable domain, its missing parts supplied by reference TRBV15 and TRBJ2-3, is DAMVIQNPRYQVTQFGKPVTLSCSQTLNHNVMYWYQQKSSQAPKLLFHYYDKDFNNEADTPDNFQSRRPNTSFCFLDIRSPGLGDTAMYLCATSRQRTVGTDTQYFGPGTRLTVL.